The present TCR beta chain was sequenced within a study of T cell repertoires in cytomegalovirus infection. Study summary: Signatures in public TCR beta sequences pointed to both CMV infection and matching HLA type.

The CDR3 extends over 12 amino acids. The V end was cut by 5 bases, the J end by 2 bases, with 4 bases between. Germline loops: CDR1 MDHEN, CDR2 SYDVKM. TCRdb passed the reads through MiXCR, listing each CDR3 protein once. The sample lists more than 90,000 distinct CDR3 sequences; 9.5% to 13% were seen once. Study-level findings and limits: CMV-specific TCR beta clonotypes restricted by HLA-C dominated the ex vivo response.

In this sample, this clonotype turned up many times. Its matching antigen is unknown. The rearrangement joins TRBV28 to TRBJ2-1; D is undetermined. The source is a human donor in good health (CMV status not recorded). Some clones in this sample may be carry-over from other donors' samples. The sample comprised PBMCs, sequenced either directly or after in vitro stimulation (not recorded which). DNA for the CDR3: TGTGCCAGCAGTCAGGCCTACAATGAGCAGTTCTTC. This sequence encodes CASSQAYNEQFF. The full variable domain, rest sourced from reference TRBV28 and TRBJ2-1, is DVKVTQSSRYLVKRTGEKVFLECVQDMDHENMFWYRQDPGLGLRLIYFSYDVKMKEKGDIPEGYSVSREKKERFSLILESASTNQTSMYLCASSQAYNEQFFGPGTRLTVL.